These 18 T cell receptor beta chains were all obtained from the same sample, sequenced in a study of blood T cell repertoires in COVID-19. Only in-frame clones appear in the TCRdb table, and some are missing; sequencing was by immunoSEQ multiplex PCR. The table lists about 58,000 clones, just under 90% of them singletons, with 1.2% to 1.5% in the top ten. The sample taken for sequencing was peripheral blood. The origin of the receptors is a man aged 60-69 years with acute or convalescent COVID-19.

This clone has just one count. The V and J genes are TRBV10-2 and TRBJ2-5; 10 bases are a match to TRBD2. The CDR3 length is 16 residues. Germline V gene data show CDR1 as WSHSY and CDR2 as SAAADI. J gave up 0 bases and V 7 bases, and 8 bases lay outside the gene matches. CDR3 in amino acids: CASNAAGLADQETQYF. In DNA, the CDR3 is TGCGCCAGCAATGCAGCAGGACTAGCGGACCAAGAGACCCAGTACTTC.

This chain links TRBV4-3 with TRBJ2-2; D is perhaps TRBD2 (5 bases). The CDR3 has 16 residues. Trimming pared 0 bases from V and 2 bases from J, leaving 10 bases between. Germline V gene data show CDR1 as LGHNA and CDR2 as YSLEER. This chain's CDR3 is CASSQDLGVNTGELFF. CDR3 in DNA: TGCGCCAGCAGCCAAGATCTGGGAGTTAACACCGGGGAGCTGTTTTTT.

As concerns this clone: Other DNA sequences from this sample encode an identical CDR3 as well. The V call is TRBV7-2, the J call TRBJ2-3, with TRBD2 matching over 14 bases. Germline-derived CDR1 and CDR2 are SGHTA and FQGNSA. CDR3 length: 16 amino acids. V shed 3 bases, J shed 2 bases, and the junction held 1 base outside the gene matches. CDR3 DNA: TGTGCCAGCAGCTTGGGACTAGCGGGAGACACAGATACGCAGTATTTT. It encodes CASSLGLAGDTDTQYF.

The chain has TRBV11-2 and TRBJ1-4, with TRBD1 identical over 11 bases. The CDR3 is 16 amino acids. V dropped 4 bases and J dropped 5; count of bases not matched to a gene: 6. Germline loops: CDR1 SGHAT, CDR2 FQNNGV. CDR3 coding DNA: TGTGCCAGCAGCTCGGGACAGGGGGTACGAAATGAAAAACTGTTTTTT. This sequence encodes CASSSGQGVRNEKLFF. Filled out from reference TRBV11-2 and TRBJ1-4, the complete variable domain reads EAGVAQSPRYKIIEKRQSVAFWCNPISGHATLYWYQQILGQGPKLLIQFQNNGVVDDSQLPKDRFSAERLKGVDSTLKIQPAKLEDSAVYLCASSSGQGVRNEKLFFGSGTQLSVL.

The rearrangement links TRBV3-1 (or the pseudogene TRBV3-2) to TRBJ2-2, with D tentatively TRBD1 (6 bases). This CDR3 has 18 amino acids. V lost 0 bases and J 0 bases, leaving 14 bases between the germline ends. Germline CDR1 LGHDT, CDR2 YNNKEL (reference sequence). CDR3 amino acids: CASSQDPGDIANTGELFF. In DNA, the CDR3 is TGTGCCAGCAGCCAAGATCCAGGGGACATAGCGAACACCGGGGAGCTGTTTTTT.

The chain joins TRBV7-9 to TRBJ1-1; D is perhaps TRBD1 (5 bases). This CDR3 contains 13 residues. The V gene's germline CDR1 is SEHNR and CDR2 FQNEAQ (reference sequence). V was cut by 7 bases and J by 7 bases, with 16 bases left in between. In nucleotides, the CDR3 is TGTGCCAGCACCAGGGCAGGAAACGGTGAAGCTTTCTTT. This gives the protein CASTRAGNGEAFF.

V is TRBV24-1 and J is TRBJ2-7, with D maybe TRBD1 (6 bases). The V gene lost 7 bases and the J gene lost 5 bases, with 11 bases spanning the gap. Germline V gives CDR1 KGHDR, CDR2 SFDVKD. The CDR3 spans 12 residues. As DNA, the CDR3 is TGTGCCACCAGCCTACAGGGAGACGAGCAGTACTTC. Translated, it gives CATSLQGDEQYF.

The J gene is TRBJ2-3, the V gene TRBV5-1; TRBD1 is a possible D gene (5 bases). Germline assignment: CDR1 SGHRS and CDR2 YFSETQ. This CDR3 has 14 residues. Deletions cut 0 bases from V and 3 bases from J, with 8 bases between. The CDR3 DNA reads TGCGCCAGCAGCTTGGACAGGCCTACAGATACGCAGTATTTT. It yields the protein CASSLDRPTDTQYF.

Only one count was recorded for this clone. V is TRBV7-8 and J is TRBJ1-2; D is perhaps TRBD1 (6 bases). Trimming took off 5 bases at V and 2 bases at J, with 15 bases between the two ends. This CDR3 has 15 amino acids. Per the germline V gene, CDR1 is SGHVS and CDR2 is FQNEAQ. In nucleotides, the CDR3 is TGTGCCAGCAGCGCTTTGACAGGAAGAAACTATGGCTACACCTTC. Amino acids: CASSALTGRNYGYTF.

This chain links TRBV11-2 with TRBJ1-2; no clear D gene. Germline CDR1 SGHAT, CDR2 FQNNGV. The CDR3 runs to 12 residues. V shed 2 bases and J shed 7 bases, with 8 bases lying between them. The CDR3 here is CASSLNEGGYTF. For the CDR3, the DNA is TGTGCCAGCAGCTTAAACGAGGGTGGCTACACCTTC.

This sequence joins TRBV6-5 and TRBJ1-1; D remains ambiguous. Germline-derived CDR1 and CDR2 are MNHEY and SVGAGI. The ends were cut back, 0 bases at V and 8 bases at J, with 13 bases in the middle. This CDR3 is 14 amino acids long. CDR3 in DNA: TGTGCCAGCAGTTACTCCACGGGGTTCTACGAAGCTTTCTTT. Protein: CASSYSTGFYEAFF.

V gene TRBV28 combines with J gene TRBJ1-1; D not resolved. Germline values: CDR1 MDHEN, CDR2 SYDVKM. This CDR3 contains 15 residues. With 1 base removed from V and 5 bases from J, the gap between germline ends came to 14 bases. CDR3 protein: CASSLSLYTGTEAFF. For the CDR3, the DNA is TGTGCCAGCAGTTTATCCCTCTACACGGGAACTGAAGCTTTCTTT.

This clone was detected a few times. The chain links TRBV29-1 to TRBJ1-2; D remains unclear. Germline CDR1 SQVTM, CDR2 ANQGSEA. The ends were cut back, 0 bases at V and 4 bases at J, with 9 bases in the middle. The CDR3 runs 13 residues. The CDR3 DNA sequence: TGCAGCGTTGAAGACGCAGACACCTATGGCTACACCTTC. It encodes CSVEDADTYGYTF.

The gene calls are TRBV6-5 and TRBJ2-1; weak D call: TRBD2 (5 bases). Trimming removed 0 bases from V and 2 bases from J, with 8 bases in between. The V gene's germline CDR1 is MNHEY and CDR2 SVGAGI. The CDR3 totals 15 residues. In nucleotides, the CDR3 is TGTGCCAGCAGTTACTCGGACGGGACCTACAATGAGCAGTTCTTC. Translation: CASSYSDGTYNEQFF.

CDR3 bases: TGTGCCAGTAACGCAGGGAGGGGACTAGCGGCCGTCAAAAACATTCAGTACTTC. Translated, it gives CASNAGRGLAAVKNIQYF. This sequence joins TRBV28 and TRBJ2-4; 11 bases line up with TRBD2. The CDR3 runs 18 residues. V was pared by 9 bases and J by 3 bases, with 16 bases of the junction left unmatched. Germline values: CDR1 MDHEN, CDR2 SYDVKM.

The rearrangement links TRBV7-2 to TRBJ2-3, with TRBD2 matching over 8 bases. This CDR3 spans 16 amino acids. The J segment lost 4 bases and the V segment lost 4 bases, leaving 10 bases of the junction unmatched. Per the germline V gene, CDR1 is SGHTA and CDR2 is FQGNSA. This chain's CDR3 is CASSWTASGSADTQYF. The CDR3 DNA sequence: TGTGCCAGCAGCTGGACGGCCAGCGGGAGCGCAGATACGCAGTATTTT.

This chain joins TRBV7-2 and TRBJ2-5; D is possibly TRBD2 (6 bases). Per the germline V gene, CDR1 is SGHTA and CDR2 is FQGNSA. The CDR3 consists of 13 residues. Trimming took 1 base from V and 7 from J, leaving 10 bases between them. Written as DNA, the CDR3 is TGTGCCAGCAGCTTAGATAGGGGAGGGACCCAGTACTTC. This encodes CASSLDRGGTQYF.

V is TRBV5-1 and J is TRBJ1-6, with TRBD1 as a possible D gene (6 bases). CDR3 length: 17 amino acids. Per germline, CDR1 SGHRS and CDR2 YFSETQ. V lost 4 bases to trimming and J lost 0 bases, with 14 bases between them. The chain's CDR3 is CASSIQTGSSYNSPLHF. The CDR3 DNA reads as TGCGCCAGCAGCATACAAACAGGGAGCTCCTATAATTCACCCCTCCACTTT.